This entry lists 23 T cell receptor beta chains sequenced from one sample in a study of early T cells in non-severe SARS-CoV-2 infection. TCRdb re-called the 5' RACE reads with MiXCR, one entry per CDR3 protein. The profile covers about 71,000 distinct CDR3 sequences, with around 13% appearing a single time and around 3.7% taken by the ten largest. Sequenced material: whole blood, taken at baseline. Source of these receptors: an adult who was a healthcare worker with PCR-confirmed SARS-CoV-2 infection or an uninfected control (not recorded which).

For this clonotype: This may arise from a read error, as a much more abundant clone is one base away. The V call is TRBV7-9, the J call TRBJ2-7; tentatively, D is TRBD1 or TRBD2 (5 bases each). Germline V gene sequence: CDR1 SEHNR, CDR2 FQNEAQ (reference sequence). V was trimmed by 3 bases and J by 3 bases, leaving 9 bases between them. The CDR3 totals 13 residues. CDR3 nucleotide sequence: TGTGCCAGCAGCTTCCGGGACGACTACGAGCAGTACTTC. It yields the protein CASSFRDDYEQYF.

This clonotype was counted between two and nine times. The rearrangement links TRBV5-6 to TRBJ2-2; 8 bases match TRBD1. Germline CDR1 reads SGHDT; CDR2 reads YYEEEE. With V trimmed by 1 base and J by 2 bases, 4 bases remained unmatched. CDR3 length: 16 residues. The CDR3 loop is CASSLTGGANTGELFF. CDR3 in DNA: TGTGCCAGCAGCTTGACAGGGGGAGCCAACACCGGGGAGCTGTTTTTT.

This clonotype appeared many times. The chain combines TRBV18 with TRBJ2-6; tentatively, D is TRBD1 or TRBD2 (5 bases each). Trimming removed 0 bases at V and 1 base at J, with 7 bases between. The V gene's germline CDR1 is KGHSH and CDR2 LQKENI. The CDR3 contains 16 residues. CDR3 sequence (DNA): TGTGCCAGCTCACCACCGTGGGGGTCTGGGGCCAACGTCCTGACTTTC. Its translation is CASSPPWGSGANVLTF.

This clonotype was detected ten times or more. The chain combines TRBV7-9 with TRBJ2-7; 8 bases fit TRBD1. Looked up from germline, CDR1 is SEHNR and CDR2 is FQNEAQ (reference sequence). V was pared by 4 bases and J by 5 bases, with 7 bases of the junction left unmatched. This CDR3 spans 14 amino acids. CDR3 sequence (DNA): TGTGCCAGCAGCTCGGACAGGGATACACACGAGCAGTACTTC. It yields the protein CASSSDRDTHEQYF.

This sequence joins TRBV18 and TRBJ2-7; D gene uncertain. V lost 2 bases to trimming and J lost 2 bases, with 10 bases between them. The CDR3 spans 14 residues. Germline CDR1 and CDR2: KGHSH and LQKENI. The CDR3 DNA follows: TGTGCCAGCTCACCAGACTGGGCCCCCTACGAGCAGTACTTC. Translation: CASSPDWAPYEQYF. The whole variable domain, remainder taken from reference TRBV18 and TRBJ2-7, is NAGVMQNPRHLVRRRGQEARLRCSPMKGHSHVYWYRQLPEEGLKFMVYLQKENIIDESGMPKERFSAEFPKEGPSILRIQQVVRGDSAAYFCASSPDWAPYEQYFGPGTRLTVT.

The chain combines TRBV11-2 with TRBJ2-1; no reliable D call. CDR3 size: 14 residues. Germline V gives CDR1 SGHAT, CDR2 FQNNGV. Trimming took 5 bases from V and 3 from J, leaving 11 bases between them. The CDR3 sequence: CASSPNNGYNEQFF. In nucleotides, the CDR3 is TGTGCCAGCAGCCCAAACAACGGCTACAATGAGCAGTTCTTC.

The chain uses TRBV20-1 and TRBJ2-3; 8 bases map to TRBD2. From germline, CDR1 is DFQATT and CDR2 SNEGSKA (reference sequence). Trimming removed 3 bases from V and 5 bases from J; junction bases left unmatched: 7. The CDR3 has 14 amino acids. The CDR3 DNA reads as TGCAGTGCTAGCGGGAGGGCCACGAGAGATACGCAGTATTTT. Its translation is CSASGRATRDTQYF.

This clonotype turned up a few times. The junction does not match germline at one end; this may be a read error. The gene calls are TRBV3-1 and TRBJ1-5; D unclear. The germline V gene encodes CDR1 LGHDT and CDR2 YNNKEL (reference sequence). This CDR3 region has 13 residues. In DNA form, the CDR3 reads TGTGCCAGCAGCCAAGATCGGGGTCAGCCCCAACATTTT. Translation gives CASSQDRGQPQHF.

This clonotype was seen only a few times. The chain uses TRBV20-1 and TRBJ1-2; D might be TRBD1 (5 bases). Trimming removed 6 bases at V and 4 bases at J, with 18 bases between. This CDR3 has 14 amino acids. CDR1 DFQATT and CDR2 SNEGSKA come from the germline V gene (reference sequence). The DNA of the CDR3 is TGCAGTGCCCCGTCTCAACAGGCTTTCTATGGCTACACCTTC. Translated, it gives CSAPSQQAFYGYTF.

This clonotype was recorded a few times. In DNA form, the CDR3 reads TGTGCCAGCTCACCCGGCTTTGGGAACACTGAAGCTTTCTTT. Residues: CASSPGFGNTEAFF. The V gene is TRBV18, the J gene TRBJ1-1; D unclear. CDR1 and CDR2 from the germline V gene are KGHSH and LQKENI. Between the trimmed V and J ends, which lost 3 bases and 1 base, there was a span of 9 bases. The CDR3 covers 14 residues.

In this sample, this clonotype turned up a few times. The V gene is TRBV10-1, the J gene TRBJ2-1; 11 bases agree with TRBD2. This CDR3 spans 15 amino acids. Germline CDR1 is WNHNN and CDR2 is SYGVQD (reference sequence). The V and J ends lost 5 bases and 7 bases, in that order; junction bases with no gene match: 7. In nucleotides, the CDR3 is TGCGCCAGCAGTTCCGGGACTAGCGGAGATAATGAGCAGTTCTTC. As protein: CASSSGTSGDNEQFF.

The rearrangement uses TRBV6-5 and TRBJ2-3; a possible D gene is TRBD1 (5 bases). CDR1 MNHEY and CDR2 SVGAGI come from the germline V gene. Trimming removed 6 bases at V and 3 bases at J, with 10 bases between. The CDR3 spans 13 residues. The CDR3 region is CASSAPGTDTQYF. The CDR3, as DNA: TGTGCCAGCAGCGCTCCAGGGACAGATACGCAGTATTTT.

A few counts support this clonotype. This chain links TRBV28 with TRBJ2-3; D perhaps matches TRBD2 (6 bases). Germline V lookup: CDR1 MDHEN, CDR2 SYDVKM. Trimming took 2 bases from V and 2 from J, leaving 8 bases between them. This CDR3 comprises 14 residues. The CDR3, as DNA: TGTGCCAGCAGTTTAGGGACTCACACAGATACGCAGTATTTT. This gives the protein CASSLGTHTDTQYF.

The chain employs TRBV5-1 and TRBJ2-3, with 11 nucleotides matching TRBD2. The V segment lost 4 bases and the J segment 10 bases; nucleotides outside the gene matches: 14. CDR3 length: 16 residues. Germline V gene sequence: CDR1 SGHRS, CDR2 YFSETQ. CDR3 region: CASSGVAGGPAGAQYF. In nucleotides, the CDR3 is TGCGCCAGCAGCGGAGTAGCGGGAGGGCCAGCTGGGGCGCAGTATTTT.

To note about this clonotype: This clone may be a read error of a much larger clone one base away. Here the CDR3 reads CTSSFDRAQGFPQETQYF. The CDR3 coding sequence is TGTACCAGCAGTTTTGACCGGGCGCAGGGGTTTCCCCAAGAGACCCAGTACTTC. The V gene is TRBV27, the J gene TRBJ2-5, with a tentative D call TRBD1 (6 bases). The CDR3 is 18 residues long. CDR1 and CDR2 from the germline V gene are MNHEY and SMNVEV (reference sequence).

In this sample, this clonotype turned up a few times. The V gene is TRBV28, the J gene TRBJ2-7; TRBD2 is a possible D gene (6 bases). From germline, CDR1 is MDHEN and CDR2 SYDVKM. The CDR3 is made up of 11 amino acids. Deletions cut 6 bases from V and 7 bases from J, with 10 bases between. For the CDR3, the DNA is TGTGCCAGCAGCGGGACTTATGAGCAGTACTTC. It is translated as CASSGTYEQYF.

The rearrangement joins TRBV15 to TRBJ2-3; 10 bases are a match to TRBD1. Germline-derived CDR1 and CDR2 are LNHNV and YYDKDF (reference sequence). This CDR3 contains 16 residues. The V segment lost 0 bases and the J segment 1 base; nucleotides outside the gene matches: 1. For the CDR3, the DNA is TGTGCCACCAGCAGAGAGACAGGGGGCGGCACAGATACGCAGTATTTT. Its translation: CATSRETGGGTDTQYF.

This clonotype was seen more than once but under ten times. This chain connects TRBV3-1 to TRBJ2-1; 11 bases are shared with TRBD2. Germline trimming cut 1 base from V and 5 bases from J; bases unmatched to any gene: 16. In germline, CDR1 is LGHDT, CDR2 YNNKEL (reference sequence). The CDR3 covers 20 residues. CDR3 protein: CASSQGGRLAGGGHHNEQFF. CDR3 sequence (DNA): TGTGCCAGCAGCCAAGGAGGGAGGCTAGCGGGAGGTGGACACCACAATGAGCAGTTCTTC.

By its share, this clonotype is medium-sized (0.01 to 0.1%). J is TRBJ2-1 and V is TRBV20-1, with 10 bases identical to TRBD2. The CDR3 sequence is 14 residues long. CDR1 is DFQATT and CDR2 is SNEGSKA in the germline V gene (reference sequence). V was pared by 6 bases and J by 4 bases, with 6 bases of the junction left unmatched. The CDR3 nucleotides read TGCAGTGCGTCCGGGACTAGCGATTACAATGAGCAGTTCTTC. Its protein product is CSASGTSDYNEQFF.

This clonotype was detected many times. V is TRBV28 and J is TRBJ2-1; the D call may be TRBD1 or TRBD2 (5 bases each). Germline V lookup: CDR1 MDHEN, CDR2 SYDVKM. The CDR3 loop spans 14 amino acids. V gave up 7 bases and J gave up 0 bases, with 10 bases separating them. The CDR3 DNA sequence: TGTGCCAGCACCGGGACCCGCTCCTACAATGAGCAGTTCTTC. Translation: CASTGTRSYNEQFF.

This clonotype has a handful of counts. The chain has TRBV20-1 and TRBJ1-2; D ambiguous. V shed 2 bases and J shed 4 bases, with 11 bases lying between them. Germline lookup yields CDR1 DFQATT and CDR2 SNEGSKA (reference sequence). The length of the CDR3 is 13 residues. The CDR3 is CSARTDLSYGYTF. The DNA for the CDR3 is TGCAGTGCTAGAACGGACCTATCCTATGGCTACACCTTC.

Many counts were recorded for this clonotype. The rearrangement uses TRBV12-3 or TRBV12-4 and TRBJ2-1; no reliable D call. CDR3 length: 13 amino acids. V was clipped by 5 bases and J by 10 bases, with 15 bases between them. The CDR3 region is CASSDDGSWEQFF. In DNA form, the CDR3 reads TGTGCCAGCAGTGATGACGGATCTTGGGAGCAGTTCTTC.

The chain couples TRBV5-1 to TRBJ2-7; 9 bases are shared with TRBD2. The V and J ends lost 9 bases and 6 bases, in that order; junction bases with no gene match: 16. Germline CDR1 is SGHRS and CDR2 is YFSETQ. The CDR3 runs to 15 residues. CDR3 sequence: CATSEGLAGTGEQYF. CDR3 nucleotides: TGCGCCACCTCGGAGGGGCTAGCGGGGACCGGCGAGCAGTACTTC.